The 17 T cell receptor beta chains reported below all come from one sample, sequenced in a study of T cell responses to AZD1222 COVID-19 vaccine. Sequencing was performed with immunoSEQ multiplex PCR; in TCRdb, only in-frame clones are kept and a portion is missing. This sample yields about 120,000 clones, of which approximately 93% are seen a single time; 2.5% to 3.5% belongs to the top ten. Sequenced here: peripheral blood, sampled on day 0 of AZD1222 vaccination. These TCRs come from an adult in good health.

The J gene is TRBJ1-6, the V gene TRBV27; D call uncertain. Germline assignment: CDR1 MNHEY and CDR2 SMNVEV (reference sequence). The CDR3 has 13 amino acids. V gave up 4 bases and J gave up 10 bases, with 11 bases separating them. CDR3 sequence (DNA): TGTGCCAGCAGTTCAGGTAGAGCGTCACCCCTCCACTTT. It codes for CASSSGRASPLHF.

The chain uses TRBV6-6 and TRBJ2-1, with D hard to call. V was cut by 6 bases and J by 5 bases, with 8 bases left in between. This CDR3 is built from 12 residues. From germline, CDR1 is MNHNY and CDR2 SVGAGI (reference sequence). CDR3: CASSPWNNEQFF. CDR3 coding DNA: TGTGCCAGCAGCCCCTGGAACAATGAGCAGTTCTTC.

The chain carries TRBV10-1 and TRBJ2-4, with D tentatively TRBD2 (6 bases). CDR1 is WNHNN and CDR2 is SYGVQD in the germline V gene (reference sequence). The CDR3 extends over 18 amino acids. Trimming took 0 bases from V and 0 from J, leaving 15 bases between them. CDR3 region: CASSESPEGRGAKNIQYF. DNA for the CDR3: TGCGCCAGCAGTGAGTCCCCGGAGGGGCGGGGAGCCAAAAACATTCAGTACTTC.

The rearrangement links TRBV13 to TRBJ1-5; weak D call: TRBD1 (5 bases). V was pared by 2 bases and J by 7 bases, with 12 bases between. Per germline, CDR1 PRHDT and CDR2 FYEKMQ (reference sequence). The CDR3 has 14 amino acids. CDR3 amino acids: CASSLSGGGQPQHF. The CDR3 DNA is TGTGCCAGCAGCTTATCGGGGGGGGGACAGCCCCAGCATTTT.

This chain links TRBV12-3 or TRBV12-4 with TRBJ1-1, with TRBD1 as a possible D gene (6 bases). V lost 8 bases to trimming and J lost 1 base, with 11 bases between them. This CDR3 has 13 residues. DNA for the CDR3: TGTGCCAGCGGGACATCCGAGAACACTGAAGCTTTCTTT. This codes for CASGTSENTEAFF.

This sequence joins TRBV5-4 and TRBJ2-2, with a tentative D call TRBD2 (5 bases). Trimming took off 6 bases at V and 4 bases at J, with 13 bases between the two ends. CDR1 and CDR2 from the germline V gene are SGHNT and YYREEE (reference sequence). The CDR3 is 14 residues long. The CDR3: CASTPGVGTGELFF. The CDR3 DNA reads TGTGCCAGCACCCCCGGGGTCGGCACCGGGGAGCTGTTTTTT. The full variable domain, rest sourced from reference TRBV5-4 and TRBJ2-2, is ETGVTQSPTHLIKTRGQQVTLRCSSQSGHNTVSWYQQALGQGPQFIFQYYREEENGRGNFPPRFSGLQFPNYSSELNVNALELDDSALYLCASTPGVGTGELFFGEGSRLTVL.

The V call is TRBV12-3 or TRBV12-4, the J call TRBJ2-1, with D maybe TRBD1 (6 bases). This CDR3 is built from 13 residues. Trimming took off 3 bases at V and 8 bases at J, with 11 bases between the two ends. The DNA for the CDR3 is TGTGCCAGCAGTTTCGTAGGGGGAGATGAGCAGTTCTTC. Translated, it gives CASSFVGGDEQFF.

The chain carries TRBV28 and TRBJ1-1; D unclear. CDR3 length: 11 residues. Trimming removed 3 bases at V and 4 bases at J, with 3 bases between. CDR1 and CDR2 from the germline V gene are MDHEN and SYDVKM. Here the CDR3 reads CASSFPTEAFF. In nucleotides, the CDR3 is TGTGCCAGCAGTTTCCCCACTGAAGCTTTCTTT.

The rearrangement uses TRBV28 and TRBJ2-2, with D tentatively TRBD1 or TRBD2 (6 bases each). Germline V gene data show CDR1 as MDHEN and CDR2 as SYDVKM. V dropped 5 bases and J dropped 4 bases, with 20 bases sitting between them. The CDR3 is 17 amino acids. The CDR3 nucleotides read TGTGCCAGCAGTCCTCGATTTGGGGGGCTACCCACCGGGGAGCTGTTTTTT. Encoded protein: CASSPRFGGLPTGELFF.

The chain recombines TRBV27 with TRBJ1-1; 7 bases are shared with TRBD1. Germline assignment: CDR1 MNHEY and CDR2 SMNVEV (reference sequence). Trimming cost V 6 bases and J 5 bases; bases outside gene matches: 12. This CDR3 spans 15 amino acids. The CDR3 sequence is CASRDRGGALTEAFF. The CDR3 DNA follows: TGTGCCAGCAGAGATAGAGGGGGCGCTTTGACTGAAGCTTTCTTT.

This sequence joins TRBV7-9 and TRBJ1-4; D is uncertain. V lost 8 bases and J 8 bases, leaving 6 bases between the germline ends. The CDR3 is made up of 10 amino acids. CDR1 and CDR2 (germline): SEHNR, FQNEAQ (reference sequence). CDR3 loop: CASAGEKLFF. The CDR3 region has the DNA TGTGCCAGCGCGGGCGAAAAACTGTTTTTT.

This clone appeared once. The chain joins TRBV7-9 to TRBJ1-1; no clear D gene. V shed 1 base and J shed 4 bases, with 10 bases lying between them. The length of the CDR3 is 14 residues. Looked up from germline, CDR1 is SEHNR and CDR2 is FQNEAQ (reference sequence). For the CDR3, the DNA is TGTGCCAGCAGCTTAGTCGAGAGGGTCACTGAAGCTTTCTTT. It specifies CASSLVERVTEAFF.

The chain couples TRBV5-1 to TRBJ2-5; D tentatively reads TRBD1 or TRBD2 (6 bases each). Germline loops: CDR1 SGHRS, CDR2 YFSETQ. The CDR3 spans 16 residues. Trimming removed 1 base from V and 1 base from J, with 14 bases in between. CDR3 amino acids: CASSLIIGGGQETQYF. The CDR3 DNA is TGCGCCAGCAGCTTGATAATAGGGGGAGGCCAAGAGACCCAGTACTTC.

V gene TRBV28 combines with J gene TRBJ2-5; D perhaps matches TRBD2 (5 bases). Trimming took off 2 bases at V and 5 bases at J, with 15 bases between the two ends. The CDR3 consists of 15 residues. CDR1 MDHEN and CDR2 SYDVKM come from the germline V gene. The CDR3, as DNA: TGTGCCAGCAGTTTACTTGGAGGAGCCGGGGAGACCCAGTACTTC. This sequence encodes CASSLLGGAGETQYF.

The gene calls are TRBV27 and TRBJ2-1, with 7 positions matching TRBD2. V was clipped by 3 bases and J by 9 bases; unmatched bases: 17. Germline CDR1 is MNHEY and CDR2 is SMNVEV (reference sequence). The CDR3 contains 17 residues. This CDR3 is CASSFGREKVGVSEQFF. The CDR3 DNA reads TGTGCCAGCAGTTTTGGGCGGGAGAAGGTTGGAGTTAGTGAGCAGTTCTTC.

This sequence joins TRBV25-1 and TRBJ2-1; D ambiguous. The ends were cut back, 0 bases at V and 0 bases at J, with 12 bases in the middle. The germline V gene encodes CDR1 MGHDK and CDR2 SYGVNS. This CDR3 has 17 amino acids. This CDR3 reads CASSEYLQISSYNEQFF. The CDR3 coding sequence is TGTGCCAGCAGTGAATATCTGCAAATTAGCTCCTACAATGAGCAGTTCTTC.

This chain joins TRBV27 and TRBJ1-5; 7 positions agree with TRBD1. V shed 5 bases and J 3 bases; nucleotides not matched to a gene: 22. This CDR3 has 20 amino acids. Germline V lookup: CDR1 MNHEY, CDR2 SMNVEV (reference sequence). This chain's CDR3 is CASSPSLTPTTGDHNQPQHF. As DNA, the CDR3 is TGTGCCAGCAGTCCGTCCCTTACACCCACAACAGGGGACCACAATCAGCCCCAGCATTTT.